Below, one T cell receptor beta chain is given with its context. What it recognizes is unknown. The sample comes from a study of Tregs in tolerant kidney transplant recipients. Between the trimmed V and J ends, which lost 3 bases and 8 bases, there was a span of 5 bases. The CDR3 sequence is 10 residues long. Looked up from germline, CDR1 is SGDLS and CDR2 is YYNGEE. Profiled with immunoSEQ multiplex PCR; TCRdb holds only in-frame clones, not every one. There are approximately 90,000 clones in the sample; roughly 92% occur only once, and approximately 4.8% lies in the top ten. General study points: This study did not directly address biological reproducibility.

This receptor was obtained from a human donor in good health. The sequenced material came from CD8+ T cells from blood. The rearrangement uses TRBV9 and TRBJ1-2; no clear D gene. Written as DNA, the CDR3 is TGTGCCAGCAGCGGCAAAGGCTACACCTTC. Amino acid sequence: CASSGKGYTF.